The clone carrying this T cell receptor beta chain came up a few times. Its antigen is not known. The sample belongs to a study of T cell repertoires in aging, cancer and after chemotherapy. The CDR3 spans 14 residues. Germline CDR1 and CDR2: KGHSH and LQKENI. Germline trimming cut 6 bases from V and 8 bases from J; bases unmatched to any gene: 5. Study-level findings and limits: Lymphoid organ infiltration in hematological cancer patients may impair thymic emigration or peripheral T cell expansion. Age-matched healthy donors had significantly more diverse, less clonal blood TCR repertoires than untreated cancer patients.

TRB rearrangements spanning V, D and J were amplified using mixed TRB-A/B primers. TCRdb re-called the multiplex PCR reads through MiXCR, storing one row per CDR3 protein. The data show about 4,200 distinct CDR3 sequences, around 28% seen once. TCR beta rearrangements were amplified from peripheral blood genomic DNA. The rearrangement links TRBV18 to TRBJ1-6; 9 bases are a match to TRBD1. This TCR came from a human donor with a blood cancer. Sequencing was done on a sample of blood. The CDR3 protein is CASSQTGGDSPLHF. In nucleotides, the CDR3 is TGTGCCAGCTCCCAAACAGGGGGCGATTCACCCCTCCACTTT.